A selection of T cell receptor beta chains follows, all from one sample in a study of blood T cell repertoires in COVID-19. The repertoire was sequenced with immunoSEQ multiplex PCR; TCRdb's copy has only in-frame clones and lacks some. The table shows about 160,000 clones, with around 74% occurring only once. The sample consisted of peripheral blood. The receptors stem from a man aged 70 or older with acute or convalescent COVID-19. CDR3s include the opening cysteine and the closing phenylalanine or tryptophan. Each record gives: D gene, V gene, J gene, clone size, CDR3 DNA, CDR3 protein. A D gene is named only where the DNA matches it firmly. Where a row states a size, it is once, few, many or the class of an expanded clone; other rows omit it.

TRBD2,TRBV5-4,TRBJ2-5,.,TGTGCCAGCAGCCGTAGCGGGAGTGACCAAGAGACCCAGTACTTC,CASSRSGSDQETQYF
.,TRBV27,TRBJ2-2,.,TGTGCCAGCAGATCGGGCGGGATGAACACCGGGGAGCTGTTTTTT,CASRSGGMNTGELFF
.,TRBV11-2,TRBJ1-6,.,TGTGCCAGCAGCCCGACAGAACATAATTCACCCCTCCACTTT,CASSPTEHNSPLHF
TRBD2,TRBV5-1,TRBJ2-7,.,TGCGCCAGCAGCTTGGGGGCGGGAGGTACCTACGAGCAGTACTTC,CASSLGAGGTYEQYF
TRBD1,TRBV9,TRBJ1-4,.,TGTGCCAGCAGCGTACGGGACAGGGGGAATGAAAAACTGTTTTTT,CASSVRDRGNEKLFF
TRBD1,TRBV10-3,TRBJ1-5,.,TGTGCCATCAGTGAGTCGACAGGGAGGTTCAATCAGCCCCAGCATTTT,CAISESTGRFNQPQHF
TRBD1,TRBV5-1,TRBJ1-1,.,TGCGCCAGCAGCGCGGACAGGAGGAACACTGAAGCTTTCTTT,CASSADRRNTEAFF
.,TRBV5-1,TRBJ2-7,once,TGCGCCAGCAGCTTGGGCAGAACCTACGAGCAGTACTTC,CASSLGRTYEQYF
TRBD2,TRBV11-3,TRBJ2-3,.,TGTGCCAGCAGCTTAGATCAGGCGGGGGGAATAGATACGCAGTATTTT,CASSLDQAGGIDTQYF
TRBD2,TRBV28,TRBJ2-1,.,TGTGCCAGCATCCGACTAGCGGGAGGGCCCTCGGGATACAATGAGCAGTTCTTC,CASIRLAGGPSGYNEQFF
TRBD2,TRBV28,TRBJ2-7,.,TGTGCCAGCAGTTTTGGGACTAGCGGGCCGCTTGGCGACGAGCAGTACTTC,CASSFGTSGPLGDEQYF
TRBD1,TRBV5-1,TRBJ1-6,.,TGCGCCAGCAGCTCTACGACAGGGGATAATTCACCCCTCCACTTT,CASSSTTGDNSPLHF
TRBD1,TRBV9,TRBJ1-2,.,TGTGCCAGCAGCGTAGATGACAGGGCAGGTGGCTACACCTTC,CASSVDDRAGGYTF
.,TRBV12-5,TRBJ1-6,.,TGTGCTAGTGGGGGCCAGGGGAATTATAATTCACCCCTCCACTTT,CASGGQGNYNSPLHF
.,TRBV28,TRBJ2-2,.,.,CASSSSGGSPLTGELFF
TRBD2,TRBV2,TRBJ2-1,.,TGTGCCATCCAGGGACTAGGAGTCTACAATGAGCAGTTCTTC,CAIQGLGVYNEQFF
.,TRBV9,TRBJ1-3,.,TGTGCCAGCAGCGTAGGAGGAGGCGACTCTGGAAACACCATATATTTT,CASSVGGGDSGNTIYF
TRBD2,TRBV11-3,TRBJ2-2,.,TGTGCCAGCAGCTCTTCCGGGACTAGCGGGGTAGGGCTCACCGGGGAGCTGTTTTTT,CASSSSGTSGVGLTGELFF
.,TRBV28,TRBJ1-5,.,TGTGCCAGCAGTTTCTCTGTGAATCAGCCCCAGCATTTT,CASSFSVNQPQHF
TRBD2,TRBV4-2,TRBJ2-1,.,TGTGCCAGCAGCCAAGAGGGACTAGCGGGCAATGAGCAGTTCTTC,CASSQEGLAGNEQFF
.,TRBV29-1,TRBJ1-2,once,TGCAGCGTTGATTGGAGTTATGGCTACACCTTC,CSVDWSYGYTF
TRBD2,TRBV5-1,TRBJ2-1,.,TGCGCCAGCAGCACCGGGACTAGCGGGGGGGCCGGCTACAATGAGCAGTTCTTC,CASSTGTSGGAGYNEQFF
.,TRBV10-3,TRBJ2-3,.,TGTGCCATCAGGCGGGCGGGACGCACAGATACGCAGTATTTT,CAIRRAGRTDTQYF
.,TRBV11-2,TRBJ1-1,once,TGTGCCAGCAGCTTAGCGGGGGTAACTGAAGCTTTCTTT,CASSLAGVTEAFF
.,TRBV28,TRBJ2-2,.,TGTGCCAGCACCTTGAACACCGGGGAGCTGTTTTTT,CASTLNTGELFF
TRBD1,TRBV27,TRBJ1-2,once,TGTGCCAGCAGGACAGGGGGCTATGGCTACACCTTC,CASRTGGYGYTF
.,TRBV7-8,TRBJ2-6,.,TGTGCCAGCAGTCCGCGGCAGGGGCTCCCCTTCTCTGGGGCCAACGTCCTGACTTTC,CASSPRQGLPFSGANVLTF
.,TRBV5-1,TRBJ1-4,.,TGCGCCAGCAGCTTGGTTGCGCAGGATGGGCTTTCTAATGAAAAACTGTTTTTT,CASSLVAQDGLSNEKLFF
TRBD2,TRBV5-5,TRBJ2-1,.,TGTGCCAGCAGTCGGGGGGGTATTGTCAATGAGCAGTTCTTC,CASSRGGIVNEQFF
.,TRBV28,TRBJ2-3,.,TGTGCCAGCAGTTTTGAGGCAGAATACACAGATACGCAGTATTTT,CASSFEAEYTDTQYF
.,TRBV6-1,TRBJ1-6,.,TGTGCCAGCAGTGTAGGCACAGGTGGGCTCGGTGGACCCCTCCACTTT,CASSVGTGGLGGPLHF
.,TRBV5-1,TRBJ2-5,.,TGCGCCAGCAGCTTTAAAGAGACCCAGTACTTC,CASSFKETQYF
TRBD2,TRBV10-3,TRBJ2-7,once,TGTGCCATCAGGGCGGAGGGACTAGCGGGACAAAAGCAGTACTTC,CAIRAEGLAGQKQYF
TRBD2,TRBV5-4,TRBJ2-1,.,TGTGCTTCGAAAGCGGGAGGGCCCAATGAGCAGTTCTTC,CASKAGGPNEQFF
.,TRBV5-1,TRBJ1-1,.,TGCGCCAGCAGCCCCGGGAGGGGGGCTACGGCTGAAGCTTTCTTT,CASSPGRGATAEAFF
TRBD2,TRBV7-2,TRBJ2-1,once,TGTGCCAGCAGCAGAACCGGGACTAGCGGGATTTACAATGAGCAGTTCTTC,CASSRTGTSGIYNEQFF
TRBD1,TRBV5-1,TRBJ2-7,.,TGCGCCAGCAACCCGGGACAGAGCTCCTACGAGCAGTACTTC,CASNPGQSSYEQYF
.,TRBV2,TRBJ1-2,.,TGTGCCAGCAGTGATGGGTCAGGCAGCTATGGCTACACCTTC,CASSDGSGSYGYTF
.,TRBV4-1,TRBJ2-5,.,TGCGCCAGCAGCCAAGATCAATTGAGGGGGGGCCCCCAAGAGACCCAGTACTTC,CASSQDQLRGGPQETQYF
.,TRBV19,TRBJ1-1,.,TGTGCCAGTAGAGCGGGATTAGGCCTTGAAGCTTTCTTT,CASRAGLGLEAFF
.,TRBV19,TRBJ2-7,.,TGTGCCAGTAGTATTTTTAGCGGTTCCTACGAGCAGTACTTC,CASSIFSGSYEQYF
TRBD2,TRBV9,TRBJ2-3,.,TGTGCCAGCAGCCCCGGACTAGGCGCGGATACGCAGTATTTT,CASSPGLGADTQYF
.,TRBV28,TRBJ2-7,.,TGTGCCAGCGGCCCCCCAGGCGCCCATTCCTACGAGCAGTACTTC,CASGPPGAHSYEQYF
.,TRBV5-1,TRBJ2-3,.,TGCGCCAGCAGCGGAACAGGGCTACTCACAGATACGCAGTATTTT,CASSGTGLLTDTQYF
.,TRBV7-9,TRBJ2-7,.,TGTGCCAGCAGCCCCCCGGAACAGAACTACGAGCAGTACTTC,CASSPPEQNYEQYF
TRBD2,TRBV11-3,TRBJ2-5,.,TGTGCCAGCAGCTCGCTAGCTAGCGGGTACCAAGAGACCCAGTACTTC,CASSSLASGYQETQYF
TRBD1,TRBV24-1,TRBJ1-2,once,TGTGCCACCAGTGACCTTCAGGGGGCTGGCATCTATGGCTACACCTTC,CATSDLQGAGIYGYTF
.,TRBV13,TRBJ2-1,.,TGTGCCAGCAGCTTGGGAGGTTGGGGCAATGAGCAGTTCTTC,CASSLGGWGNEQFF
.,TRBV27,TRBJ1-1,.,TGTGCCAGCAGCCTCGCGGGGATCACTGAAGCTTTCTTT,CASSLAGITEAFF
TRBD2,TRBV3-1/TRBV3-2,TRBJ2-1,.,TGTGCCAGCAGCCTGGGTAGCGGGGGCTACAATGAGCAGTTCTTC,CASSLGSGGYNEQFF
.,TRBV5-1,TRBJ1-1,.,TGCGCCAGCAGCCCCACCGGTTTTACTGAAGCTTTCTTT,CASSPTGFTEAFF
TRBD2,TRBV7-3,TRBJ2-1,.,TGTGCCAGCAGCTTTCAGCGGGAGGGTGAGCAGTTCTTC,CASSFQREGEQFF
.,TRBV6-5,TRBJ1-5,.,TGTGCCAGCAGCGAGGACAGATTTAGCAATCAGCCCCAGCATTTT,CASSEDRFSNQPQHF
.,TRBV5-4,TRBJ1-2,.,TGTGCCAGCAGCTTGATAGGGGGTGGAGGCTACACCTTC,CASSLIGGGGYTF
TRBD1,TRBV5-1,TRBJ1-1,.,TGCGCCAGCAGCCACCCAGACAGGGCCGATATGAACACTGAAGCTTTCTTT,CASSHPDRADMNTEAFF
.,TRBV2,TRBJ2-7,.,TGTGCCAGCAGCGCCGACAGGTTTTCCTACGAGCAGTACTTC,CASSADRFSYEQYF
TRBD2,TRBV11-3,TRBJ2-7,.,TGTGCCAGCAGCTTGCGGGAGCGGTCCGAGCAGTACTTC,CASSLRERSEQYF
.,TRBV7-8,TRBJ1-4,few,TGTGCCAGCAGATTCAGGGGTGAAAAACTGTTTTTT,CASRFRGEKLFF
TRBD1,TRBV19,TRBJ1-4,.,TGTGCCAGTAGTATGGGGGACAGGGGTGAAAAACTGTTTTTT,CASSMGDRGEKLFF